This TCR beta chain emerged from a study of response to subunit inactivated influenza vaccine. The table lists this clonotype with a few counts. Germline assignment: CDR1 SGHRS and CDR2 YFSETQ. This CDR3 has 13 amino acids. Germline trimming cut 4 bases from V and 8 bases from J; bases unmatched to any gene: 6. One entry per CDR3 protein results from TCRdb running MiXCR on the RT-PCR reads. This sample carries about 540,000 distinct CDR3 sequences, roughly 25% of them seen once, and the ten largest clones take approximately 2.9%. This sample also appeared in a second study, on T cells expressing NK-cell markers. That source reports: As the method of synthesis, 5'RACE template switching with UMIs yielded TCR beta cDNA. Sorting of alpha-beta TCR T cells alone was achieved in several experiments with an anti-gamma-delta TCR antibody. The CD3+CD56-NKG2C+ fraction of a handful of donors was also led by these clonotypes.

This chain connects TRBV5-1 to TRBJ1-2, with 9 bases aligning to TRBD1. Sequenced here: CD4+ T cells sorted from PBMCs, sampled 11 to 12 days after vaccination. This sequence originates from a middle-aged man who received an inactivated influenza vaccine. CDR3 in DNA: TGCGCCAGCAGCAAGGGACAGGGAGGCGGCTACACCTTC. Translation gives CASSKGQGGGYTF.